This TCR beta chain was profiled in a study of blood T cell repertoires in COVID-19. Study in general: Whether acute or convalescent, the COVID-19 samples came from the United States, Italy and Spain. Nucleic acid was either cDNA or gDNA, and it came from T cells, B-cell-depleted T cells, or PBMCs.

Per the authors' pipeline: How many nucleated cells were present was estimated from reference gene primer amplification. The assay was immunoSEQ multiplex PCR, and TCRdb's table has in-frame clones only and misses some. V and J calls and clone size follow that table, whereas D and trimming were derived from the DNA. The sample has some 400,000 clones; around 84% are singletons. The specimen was peripheral blood. The sequence came from a human donor with acute or convalescent COVID-19. The donor label of this sample is uncertain.

The chain's CDR3 is CAWSAGLIRGGEAFF. For the CDR3, the DNA is TGTGCCTGGAGTGCGGGACTTATCCGGGGAGGTGAAGCTTTCTTT. This chain uses TRBV30 with TRBJ1-1, with a possible D match to TRBD1 (5 bases). V lost 1 base to trimming and J lost 7 bases, with 19 bases between them. The germline V gene has CDR1 GTSNPN and CDR2 SVGIG (reference sequence). This CDR3 has 15 residues.